The sequence of this T cell receptor beta chain was determined in a study of blood T cell repertoires in COVID-19. Whole-study context: Italy, Spain and the United States were the sources of the convalescent and acute COVID-19 samples.

Profiled with immunoSEQ multiplex PCR; TCRdb holds only in-frame clones, not every one. The sample has about 260,000 clones, approximately 88% seen once. This clone has only a few counts. This CDR3 has 19 residues. Looked up from germline, CDR1 is SNHLY and CDR2 is FYNNEI. V was trimmed by 6 bases and J by 1 base, leaving 24 bases between them. Residents of around 24 US areas, aged roughly 18 to 89 years, made up the participants. Clinical history as reported by participants underpinned cohort assignment. Exposed participants encountered a COVID-19 case during the 2 weeks preceding study entry. The origin of this receptor is a woman in her thirties or forties who had been exposed to COVID-19. The chain joins TRBV2 to TRBJ1-4; D uncertain. Sequencing was done on a sample of PBMCs or T cells enriched from blood (not recorded which). The CDR3 DNA reads as TGTGCCAGCAGCCCAGCGAACGTGCCCGTCGTAGAAACTAATGAAAAACTGTTTTTT. This encodes CASSPANVPVVETNEKLFF.